Sequencing of this T cell receptor beta chain was carried out in a study of OX40 agonist ivuxolimab in advanced cancers. On the study more broadly: Ivuxolimab was administered intravenously to patients at 0.01 to 10 mg/kg every 2 weeks. People in dose escalation had one of these cancers: hepatocellular carcinoma, melanoma, renal cell or head and neck cancer.

Blood specimens came from baseline, cycle 4 day 1, and cycle 7 day 1. The data were produced by immunoSEQ multiplex PCR, yet TCRdb's version contains in-frame clones alone and is incomplete. The data show some 30,000 clones, with more than 70% seen just once and roughly 25% held by the top ten. This CDR3 is 13 amino acids long. V was cut by 0 bases and J by 5 bases, with 5 bases left in between. The germline V gene has CDR1 LNHNV and CDR2 YYDKDF (reference sequence). Remarks on this clone: What it binds is not known.

Points from the study as a whole: Among expanded peripheral T cells, antigen specificity went undetermined.

The specimen comprised CD4+ or CD8+ T cells sorted from blood, sampled in a trial of the OX40 agonist ivuxolimab. This receptor was taken from an adult with an advanced solid tumor such as melanoma, head and neck, liver or kidney cancer. This chain joins TRBV15 and TRBJ2-1; D is undetermined. CDR3 amino acids: CATSREWDNEQFF. CDR3 DNA: TGTGCCACCAGCAGAGAATGGGACAATGAGCAGTTCTTC. Complete variable domain (other parts from reference TRBV15 and TRBJ2-1): DAMVIQNPRYQVTQFGKPVTLSCSQTLNHNVMYWYQQKSSQAPKLLFHYYDKDFNNEADTPDNFQSRRPNTSFCFLDIRSPGLGDTAMYLCATSREWDNEQFFGPGTRLTVL.